The 17 T cell receptor beta chains presented below share a single source sample, sequenced in a study of early T cells in non-severe SARS-CoV-2 infection. Using its own MiXCR run on the 5' RACE reads, TCRdb lists one record per CDR3 protein. The sample holds 28,000 or so distinct CDR3 sequences, 3.9% seen once. The sample was whole blood. All receptors come from an adult who was a healthcare worker with PCR-confirmed SARS-CoV-2 infection or an uninfected control (not recorded which).

This clonotype came up many times. The chain combines TRBV7-6 with TRBJ1-1; D remains unclear. Germline-derived CDR1 and CDR2 are SGHVS and FNYEAQ. Between the trimmed V and J ends, which lost 5 bases and 3 bases, there was a span of 25 bases. The CDR3 is made up of 18 amino acids. This CDR3 reads CASSLRLSGKIPYTEAFF. As DNA, the CDR3 is TGTGCCAGCAGCCTCCGACTTTCGGGGAAAATACCCTACACTGAAGCTTTCTTT.

The sample holds many counts of this clonotype. The rearrangement joins TRBV4-1 to TRBJ2-5; D not certain. The CDR3 sequence is 13 residues long. CDR1 is MGHRA, CDR2 YSYEKL, per germline. The V end was cut by 0 bases, the J end by 5 bases, with 7 bases between. In DNA form, the CDR3 reads TGCGCCAGCAGCCAAGAGTCCATGGAGACCCAGTACTTC. It codes for CASSQESMETQYF.

This clonotype was seen repeatedly, ten times or more. The chain couples TRBV2 to TRBJ2-3; 9 nucleotides line up with TRBD2. This CDR3 contains 15 residues. V lost 8 bases to trimming and J lost 2 bases; unmatched junction nucleotides: 8. Per germline, CDR1 SNHLY and CDR2 FYNNEI. The CDR3 nucleotides read TGTGCCAGCGGTCCGCTAGCGGGAATCACAGATACGCAGTATTTT. Translating gives CASGPLAGITDTQYF. Looking up the rest from reference TRBV2 and TRBJ2-3 gives the full variable domain: EPEVTQTPSHQVTQMGQEVILRCVPISNHLYFYWYRQILGQKVEFLVSFYNNEISEKSEIFDDQFSVERPDGSNFTLKIRSTKLEDSAMYFCASGPLAGITDTQYFGPGTRLTVL.

Many counts were recorded for this clonotype. J is TRBJ1-1 and V is TRBV10-3; TRBD1 is a possible D gene (5 bases). V was trimmed by 1 base and J by 4 bases, leaving 16 bases between them. The CDR3 consists of 16 residues. Germline CDR1 ENHRY, CDR2 SYGVKD. CDR3 in DNA: TGTGCCATCAGTGAGTTCGCGGGGGGTGCGAGCACTGAAGCTTTCTTT. It is translated as CAISEFAGGASTEAFF.

This clonotype was seen many times. The rearrangement uses TRBV6-2 or TRBV6-3 and TRBJ2-5; D is unresolved. The V gene lost 2 bases and the J gene lost 5 bases, with 9 bases spanning the gap. The CDR3 contains 13 residues. Germline V CDR1 and CDR2: MNHEY, SVGEGT. The CDR3 is CASSYGPGETQYF. CDR3 coding DNA: TGTGCCAGCAGTTACGGGCCCGGGGAGACCCAGTACTTC.

This clonotype was observed many times. This chain uses TRBV14 with TRBJ2-1; no definite D call. Trimming pared 4 bases from V and 7 bases from J, leaving 14 bases between. The germline V gene encodes CDR1 SGHDN and CDR2 FVKESK. There are 14 residues in the CDR3. CDR3 nucleotide sequence: TGTGCCAGCAGCCTCCTGGCCAGGTTAAATGAGCAGTTCTTC. Translated: CASSLLARLNEQFF.

This clonotype has at least ten counts. The V gene is TRBV7-2, the J gene TRBJ2-7, with 7 bases identical to TRBD1. This CDR3 is 14 amino acids long. CDR1 and CDR2 from the germline V gene are SGHTA and FQGNSA. Germline trimming cut 7 bases from V and 3 bases from J; bases unmatched to any gene: 9. This CDR3 reads CASTKGTANYEQYF. CDR3 DNA: TGTGCCAGCACCAAAGGGACAGCAAACTACGAGCAGTACTTC.

This clonotype occurred many times. The rearrangement links TRBV7-2 to TRBJ2-7; 10 nucleotides line up with TRBD1. J lost 4 bases, V lost 3 bases, and 3 bases had no gene match. The CDR3 loop spans 14 amino acids. Germline values: CDR1 SGHTA, CDR2 FQGNSA. This CDR3 is CASSLRTGGYEQYF. CDR3 DNA sequence: TGTGCCAGCAGCTTGCGGACAGGGGGATACGAGCAGTACTTC.

This clonotype was seen at least ten times. The J gene is TRBJ1-2, the V gene TRBV5-8, with 10 nucleotides matching TRBD1. Germline V lookup: CDR1 SGHTS, CDR2 YDEGEE. The length of the CDR3 is 17 residues. V lost 3 bases and J lost 8; bases outside the gene matches: 16. CDR3: CASSSPRTGTGVRGYTF. For the CDR3, the DNA is TGTGCCAGCAGCTCGCCTCGGACCGGGACAGGGGTACGCGGCTACACCTTC.

This clonotype occurred many times. This chain uses TRBV4-1 with TRBJ1-1; TRBD1 aligns across 10 bases. The CDR3 covers 15 residues. The germline gives CDR1 MGHRA, CDR2 YSYEKL. The V gene end was trimmed by 2 bases and the J gene end by 8 bases; junction bases not matched to a gene: 8. CDR3 DNA: TGCGCCAGCAGCCAACCAAAGACAGGGGGCAACGAAGCTTTCTTT. Protein: CASSQPKTGGNEAFF.

This clonotype appeared many times. The chain couples TRBV4-3 to TRBJ2-1, with TRBD2 as a possible D gene (5 bases). Per germline, CDR1 LGHNA and CDR2 YSLEER. Trimming took 2 bases from V and 10 from J, leaving 12 bases between them. CDR3 length: 13 residues. CDR3 protein: CASSQTGWSEQFF. CDR3 coding DNA: TGCGCCAGCAGCCAAACGGGGTGGTCGGAGCAGTTCTTC.

This clonotype was seen ten or more times. The gene calls are TRBV7-9 and TRBJ1-1, with D hard to call. The CDR3 runs 15 residues. The germline V and J ends were trimmed by 2 bases and 2 bases, with 12 bases remaining between them. Germline V gene data show CDR1 as SEHNR and CDR2 as FQNEAQ (reference sequence). For the CDR3, the DNA is TGTGCCAGCAGCTTAACGGGCCGGGGAAACACTGAAGCTTTCTTT. Translation: CASSLTGRGNTEAFF.

Comment on this clonotype: The junction departs from germline at one end; a sequencing error may be responsible. CDR3 loop: CASIVGDGEDIQYF. CDR3 in DNA: TGTGCCAGCATCGTAGGGGACGGAGAAGACATTCAGTACTTC. The gene calls are TRBV9 and TRBJ2-4, with D perhaps assigned TRBD1 or TRBD2 (5 bases each). Germline CDR1 is SGDLS and CDR2 is YYNGEE. The CDR3 contains 14 residues.

This clonotype was observed a handful of times. The chain is built from TRBV7-3 and TRBJ2-3; D is possibly TRBD1 (6 bases). V lost 5 bases to trimming and J lost 2 bases, with 17 bases between them. The CDR3 has 16 amino acids. Germline V gene lookup returns CDR1 SGHTA and CDR2 FQGTGA. DNA of the CDR3: TGTGCCAGCAGCCCCGCCGGTGGACAGCCCACAGATACGCAGTATTTT. It yields the protein CASSPAGGQPTDTQYF.

This clonotype was recorded at least ten times. The J gene is TRBJ1-6, the V gene TRBV9; D is possibly TRBD1 (5 bases). In germline, CDR1 is SGDLS, CDR2 YYNGEE. Trimming removed 1 base from V and 10 bases from J, with 15 bases in between. This CDR3 contains 15 residues. The CDR3 here is CASSVSDGTRSPLHF. The DNA for the CDR3 is TGTGCCAGCAGCGTAAGTGACGGGACTCGATCACCCCTCCACTTT.

This clonotype was seen ten or more times. The chain joins TRBV6-6 to TRBJ2-2; a weak D match, TRBD2 (6 bases). The CDR3 has 14 amino acids. V was cut by 10 bases and J by 0 bases, with 12 bases left in between. Germline V lookup: CDR1 MNHNY, CDR2 SVGAGI (reference sequence). The CDR3 DNA is TGTGCCACCCTGGGGGGAACGAACACCGGGGAGCTGTTTTTT. Its translation is CATLGGTNTGELFF.

This clonotype was counted at least ten times. The rearrangement uses TRBV11-2 and TRBJ2-1, with D possibly TRBD2 on 5 matching bases. Trimming cost V 7 bases and J 0 bases, with 13 bases left between them. CDR1 is SGHAT and CDR2 is FQNNGV in the germline V gene. The CDR3 length is 15 residues. The CDR3 DNA follows: TGTGCCAGCAAACTAGGTTTGAGCTCCTACAATGAGCAGTTCTTC. Its translation is CASKLGLSSYNEQFF.